A single sample gave rise to the 5 T cell receptor beta chains below, sequenced in a study of blood T cell repertoires in COVID-19. TCRdb's table, derived via immunoSEQ multiplex PCR, lists solely in-frame clones and lacks some. In the table there are about 130,000 clones, almost 80% of which are singletons. The sequencing sample was made of peripheral blood. These receptors all come from a man aged 60 to 69 who had recovered from COVID-19.

This clone was seen just once. The CDR3 loop is CASRPGTSTAFSYNEQFF. In DNA form, the CDR3 reads TGTGCCAGCCGTCCCGGGACTAGCACGGCATTTTCCTACAATGAGCAGTTCTTC. The chain employs TRBV28 and TRBJ2-1; 9 bases fit TRBD2. After removal of 8 bases from V and 1 base from J, the junction contained 15 bases not matched to a gene. The CDR3 contains 18 residues. The germline gives CDR1 MDHEN, CDR2 SYDVKM.

The gene calls are TRBV5-1 and TRBJ2-7, with D possibly TRBD1 on 6 matching bases. The CDR3 sequence is 14 residues long. V lost 0 bases to trimming and J lost 5 bases, with 12 bases between them. Germline values: CDR1 SGHRS, CDR2 YFSETQ. This CDR3 reads CASSLARGSNEQYF. Here the CDR3 DNA reads TGCGCCAGCAGCTTGGCAAGGGGGTCAAACGAGCAGTACTTC. Complete variable domain (other parts from reference TRBV5-1 and TRBJ2-7): KAGVTQTPRYLIKTRGQQVTLSCSPISGHRSVSWYQQTPGQGLQFLFEYFSETQRNKGNFPGRFSGRQFSNSRSEMNVSTLELGDSALYLCASSLARGSNEQYFGPGTRLTVT.

This chain connects TRBV28 to TRBJ1-2; 12 nucleotides align to TRBD1. V lost 8 bases to trimming and J lost 4 bases; unmatched junction nucleotides: 8. CDR3 size: 15 residues. CDR1 MDHEN and CDR2 SYDVKM come from the germline V gene. The CDR3 nucleotides are TGTGCCAGCGGAGGGACAGGGGGCGCAGGCTATGGCTACACCTTC. Translation: CASGGTGGAGYGYTF.

This clone was seen just once. The DNA of the CDR3 is TGTGCCTTCGGACCTAATCGCGGGGGTCAGCCCCAGCATTTT. The encoded protein is CAFGPNRGGQPQHF. V is TRBV30 and J is TRBJ1-5, with a possible D match to TRBD1 (5 bases). V was shortened by 7 bases and J by 6 bases, with 19 bases between the two germline ends. There are 14 residues in the CDR3. Germline V gene data show CDR1 as GTSNPN and CDR2 as SVGIG (reference sequence).

The chain carries TRBV5-6 and TRBJ2-5; 9 nucleotides agree with TRBD1. V lost 4 bases to trimming and J lost 4 bases; unmatched junction nucleotides: 2. The length of the CDR3 is 13 residues. Germline V gives CDR1 SGHDT, CDR2 YYEEEE. The CDR3 nucleotides are TGTGCCAGCAGCACGGACAGGGGAGAGACCCAGTACTTC. Amino acid sequence: CASSTDRGETQYF. The full variable domain, with the rest looked up from reference TRBV5-6 and TRBJ2-5, is DAGVTQSPTHLIKTRGQQVTLRCSPKSGHDTVSWYQQALGQGPQFIFQYYEEEERQRGNFPDRFSGHQFPNYSSELNVNALLLGDSALYLCASSTDRGETQYFGPGTRLLVL.